This T cell receptor beta chain was obtained from a study of T-cell reconstitution after alpha-beta-depleted transplantation in children. V gave up 0 bases and J gave up 4 bases, with 13 bases separating them. The CDR3 is made up of 15 amino acids. Looked up from germline, CDR1 is SGHDN and CDR2 is FVKESK. Unique molecular identifiers featured in how the TCRbeta library was prepared. Each CDR3 protein is one row after TCRdb ran MiXCR on the PCR reads. The sample gives around 420,000 distinct CDR3 sequences, roughly 17% of which show up once; less than 30% is in the top ten. Specimen: PBMCs, mostly from graft donor cells, collected 360 days after TCRalphabeta/CD19-depleted stem cell transplant. This chain joins TRBV14 and TRBJ2-7, with D maybe TRBD2 (5 bases). This clonotype originated in a boy younger than two who had a stem cell transplant for Wiskott-Aldrich syndrome, so the T cells may come from the graft donor. CDR3 DNA sequence: TGTGCCAGCAGCCAAGAGGTGGGAGTGGAATACGAGCAGTACTTC. Encoded protein: CASSQEVGVEYEQYF.